One sample yielded the 21 T cell receptor beta chains listed below, sequenced in a study of T cells of healthy individuals. TCRdb independently ran MiXCR on the 5' RACE reads; one entry per CDR3 protein. The sample includes about 96,000 distinct CDR3 sequences, roughly 18% of them seen just once. Receptors were obtained from a human donor in good health.

The chain combines TRBV7-9 with TRBJ1-2, with a tentative D call TRBD1 (5 bases). Trimming cost V 3 bases and J 4 bases, with 9 bases left between them. Germline assignment: CDR1 SEHNR and CDR2 FQNEAQ (reference sequence). The CDR3 spans 13 residues. DNA of the CDR3: TGTGCCAGCAGCTTTGGGGCCGGCTATGGCTACACCTTC. Its protein product is CASSFGAGYGYTF.

At least ten counts were recorded for this clonotype. The chain links TRBV20-1 to TRBJ2-1; 12 nucleotides line up with TRBD2. V shed 0 bases, J shed 8 bases, and the junction held 17 bases outside the gene matches. The CDR3 runs to 19 residues. Germline V CDR1 and CDR2: DFQATT, SNEGSKA (reference sequence). The CDR3: CSARDEASGRATFIYEQFF. DNA for the CDR3: TGCAGTGCTAGAGATGAGGCTAGCGGGAGGGCCACTTTTATCTATGAGCAGTTCTTC.

This clonotype was seen ten or more times. The chain employs TRBV29-1 and TRBJ2-3; D unresolved. CDR3 size: 14 residues. Germline CDR1 is SQVTM and CDR2 is ANQGSEA. V lost 4 bases to trimming and J lost 0 bases, with 11 bases between them. CDR3 loop: CSVVVGSSTDTQYF. In nucleotides, the CDR3 is TGCAGCGTTGTCGTCGGCAGCAGCACAGATACGCAGTATTTT.

This chain connects TRBV20-1 to TRBJ2-7; D call uncertain. CDR1 is DFQATT and CDR2 is SNEGSKA in the germline V gene (reference sequence). Between the trimmed V and J ends, which lost 1 base and 4 bases, there was a span of 11 bases. The CDR3 contains 13 residues. CDR3 DNA: TGCAGTGCTAGAGGTCACGTGGATTACGAGCAGTACTTC. Protein: CSARGHVDYEQYF.

This clonotype was found many times. The gene calls are TRBV18 and TRBJ1-2; D is unclear. The germline CDR1 and CDR2 sequences are KGHSH and LQKENI. V dropped 3 bases and J dropped 6 bases, with 11 bases sitting between them. This CDR3 comprises 13 residues. The CDR3 loop is CASSPRSEDGYTF. The CDR3 DNA reads as TGTGCCAGCTCACCTAGGTCCGAGGATGGCTACACCTTC.

This clonotype was seen a few times. This chain uses TRBV6-1 with TRBJ2-2; the D is unclear. This CDR3 has 15 residues. The V gene lost 0 bases and the J gene lost 6 bases, with 11 bases spanning the gap. Germline V CDR1 and CDR2: MNHNS, SASEGT. The CDR3 region is CASSEAYVESGELFF. Here the CDR3 DNA reads TGTGCCAGCAGTGAAGCCTACGTAGAGTCCGGGGAGCTGTTTTTT.

V and J are TRBV28 and TRBJ2-2, with D perhaps TRBD2 (5 bases). The CDR3 covers 15 residues. V was cut by 5 bases and J by 5 bases, with 15 bases left in between. Germline V gene lookup returns CDR1 MDHEN and CDR2 SYDVKM. The CDR3 DNA sequence: TGTGCCAGCAGTACCGCCCGAGGGCGAACCGGGGAGCTGTTTTTT. Protein: CASSTARGRTGELFF.

This clonotype has just a few counts. The rearrangement links TRBV10-3 to TRBJ2-3, with D unclear. CDR1 ENHRY and CDR2 SYGVKD come from the germline V gene. With 11 bases removed from V and 0 bases from J, the gap between germline ends came to 12 bases. This CDR3 is 13 amino acids long. This chain's CDR3 is CAARTISTDTQYF. The DNA of the CDR3 is TGTGCCGCCCGGACCATCAGCACAGATACGCAGTATTTT.

This clonotype was found many times. This sequence joins TRBV29-1 and TRBJ2-3; TRBD1 might be the D (6 bases). The germline V gene encodes CDR1 SQVTM and CDR2 ANQGSEA. V was pared by 5 bases and J by 4 bases, with 10 bases between. This CDR3 region has 12 residues. Here the CDR3 DNA reads TGCAGCGTTCTCAAGGGGGCAGATACGCAGTATTTT. Translating gives CSVLKGADTQYF.

This clonotype occurred many times. V gene TRBV28 combines with J gene TRBJ2-7; D is uncertain. The V end lost 3 bases, the J end lost 4 bases, and 7 bases lay between the germline ends. Germline values: CDR1 MDHEN, CDR2 SYDVKM. There are 12 residues in the CDR3. DNA for the CDR3: TGTGCCAGCAGTTTGAATAGATACGAGCAGTACTTC. This codes for CASSLNRYEQYF.

This clonotype was detected ten times or more. The rearrangement uses TRBV30 and TRBJ1-6, with TRBD1 matching 9 bases. This CDR3 has 13 amino acids. Germline V gene sequence: CDR1 GTSNPN, CDR2 SVGIG (reference sequence). V lost 7 bases to trimming and J lost 9 bases; unmatched junction nucleotides: 7. CDR3 amino acids: CASQGARGSPLHF. CDR3 DNA: TGTGCCTCACAGGGGGCCCGCGGTTCACCCCTCCACTTT.

This clonotype was observed many times. The chain uses TRBV5-1 and TRBJ2-5; TRBD1 aligns across 9 bases. The J segment lost 4 bases and the V segment lost 4 bases, leaving 5 bases of the junction unmatched. In germline, CDR1 is SGHRS, CDR2 YFSETQ. CDR3 length: 14 residues. The CDR3 nucleotides read TGCGCCAGCAGCAGGACAGGGGAATCAGAGACCCAGTACTTC. Amino acid sequence: CASSRTGESETQYF.

The chain is built from TRBV4-1 and TRBJ2-7, with TRBD1 matching over 7 bases. The V segment lost 4 bases and the J segment 6 bases; nucleotides outside the gene matches: 24. The CDR3 runs 19 residues. Looked up from germline, CDR1 is MGHRA and CDR2 is YSYEKL. Written as DNA, the CDR3 is TGCGCCAGCAGCCGTCACGATCTACAGGGGAAAGGCCGAGGAGGCGAGCAGTACTTC. Residues: CASSRHDLQGKGRGGEQYF.

This chain connects TRBV10-1 to TRBJ2-5; 7 bases agree with TRBD2. This CDR3 contains 14 residues. Germline values: CDR1 WNHNN, CDR2 SYGVQD (reference sequence). J was trimmed by 5 bases and V by 6 bases; bases with no gene match: 9. The CDR3 loop reads CASRRLAGLETQYF. DNA for the CDR3: TGCGCCAGCAGGAGACTAGCCGGGCTGGAGACCCAGTACTTC.

This sequence joins TRBV20-1 and TRBJ2-2; either TRBD1 or TRBD2 may supply D (6 bases each). Germline V lookup: CDR1 DFQATT, CDR2 SNEGSKA (reference sequence). V lost 1 base, J lost 7 bases, and 16 bases lay in between. The CDR3 is made up of 15 amino acids. The CDR3: CSARGPWGANGELFF. The DNA of the CDR3 is TGCAGTGCTAGAGGACCTTGGGGGGCGAACGGGGAGCTGTTTTTT.

The chain links TRBV5-6 to TRBJ2-7; D call uncertain. Germline V gene lookup returns CDR1 SGHDT and CDR2 YYEEEE. V dropped 1 base and J dropped 0 bases, with 8 bases sitting between them. The CDR3 is made up of 14 amino acids. CDR3 in amino acids: CASSLTFSSYEQYF. The CDR3 coding sequence is TGTGCCAGCAGCTTGACATTCTCCTCCTACGAGCAGTACTTC.

V and J are TRBV7-2 and TRBJ2-6; D not resolved. There are 15 residues in the CDR3. Germline V gives CDR1 SGHTA, CDR2 FQGNSA. Trimming stripped 7 bases from V and 2 bases from J, with 12 bases between. This CDR3 is CASIRDRAGANVLTF. The CDR3 DNA reads as TGTGCCAGCATTCGCGATAGAGCTGGGGCCAACGTCCTGACTTTC.

The chain joins TRBV7-2 to TRBJ2-3; unclear D gene. CDR1 is SGHTA and CDR2 is FQGNSA in the germline V gene. V was clipped by 5 bases and J by 4 bases, with 4 bases between them. The CDR3 spans 11 residues. This CDR3 is CASSGADTQYF. CDR3 sequence (DNA): TGTGCCAGCAGCGGGGCAGATACGCAGTATTTT.

This clonotype was seen a handful of times. The chain carries TRBV4-1 and TRBJ2-7; D not certain. With 2 bases removed from V and 4 bases from J, the gap between germline ends came to 12 bases. Looked up from germline, CDR1 is MGHRA and CDR2 is YSYEKL. The CDR3 has 14 amino acids. The CDR3: CASSQWGRRYEQYF. CDR3 bases: TGCGCCAGCAGCCAATGGGGTCGAAGGTACGAGCAGTACTTC.

This chain joins TRBV28 and TRBJ2-7, with D perhaps being TRBD1 or TRBD2 (5 bases each). The germline CDR1 and CDR2 sequences are MDHEN and SYDVKM. This CDR3 has 13 residues. V shed 3 bases and J shed 6 bases, with 12 bases lying between them. As DNA, the CDR3 is TGTGCCAGCAGTTTTCCCAGGGACGGCGAGCAGTACTTC. Amino acid sequence: CASSFPRDGEQYF.

The sample holds a few counts of this clonotype. This chain connects TRBV4-3 to TRBJ2-5; TRBD1 matches 9 bases. This CDR3 has 16 residues. Losses at the gene ends were 1 base for V and 5 bases for J; bases not matched to a gene: 8. Germline values: CDR1 LGHNA, CDR2 YSLEER. In nucleotides, the CDR3 is TGCGCCAGCAGCCAAGTCTACGACAGGGGGGGGGAGACCCAGTACTTC. Amino acid sequence: CASSQVYDRGGETQYF.